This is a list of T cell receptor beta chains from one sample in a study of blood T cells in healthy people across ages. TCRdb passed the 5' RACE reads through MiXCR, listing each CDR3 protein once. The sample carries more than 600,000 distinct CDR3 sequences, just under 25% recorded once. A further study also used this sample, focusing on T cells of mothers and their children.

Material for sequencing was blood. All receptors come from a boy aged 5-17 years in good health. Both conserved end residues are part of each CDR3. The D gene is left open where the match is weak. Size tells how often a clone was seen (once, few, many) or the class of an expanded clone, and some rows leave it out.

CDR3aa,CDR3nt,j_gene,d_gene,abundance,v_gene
CASSQEDGGANVLTF,TGCGCCAGCAGCCAAGAAGATGGTGGGGCCAACGTCCTGACTTTC,TRBJ2-6,NA,NA,TRBV4-1
CASSFPLDGTARYNEQFF,TGTGCCAGCAGTTTCCCGCTCGACGGGACAGCTCGATACAATGAGCAGTTCTTC,TRBJ2-1,TRBD1,few,TRBV27
CATSDSPAPGYGYTF,TGTGCCACCAGTGATTCCCCGGCCCCTGGCTATGGCTACACCTTC,TRBJ1-2,NA,NA,TRBV24-1
CASSRVASGYEQYF,TGTGCCAGCAGCCGCGTGGCTAGCGGCTACGAGCAGTACTTC,TRBJ2-7,TRBD2,NA,TRBV3-1
CASSEGLHAFYNEQFF,TGTGCCAGCAGTGAAGGACTCCACGCCTTTTACAATGAGCAGTTCTTC,TRBJ2-1,NA,NA,TRBV2
CASSYPQETQYF,TGCGCCAGCAGCTACCCTCAAGAGACCCAGTACTTC,TRBJ2-5,NA,many,TRBV6-2/TRBV6-3
CASSLVPGQGGPYEQYF,TGTGCCAGCAGCTTAGTGCCGGGACAGGGGGGGCCCTACGAGCAGTACTTC,TRBJ2-7,TRBD1,NA,TRBV7-9
CASSSSGTARSNTEAFF,TGCGCCAGCAGCTCCTCCGGGACGGCGCGATCTAACACTGAAGCTTTCTTT,TRBJ1-1,NA,few,TRBV5-1
CSVETGGAKNIQYF,TGCAGCGTTGAAACCGGGGGAGCCAAAAACATTCAGTACTTC,TRBJ2-4,NA,many,TRBV29-1
CASRASGSQETQYF,TGTGCCAGCAGGGCTAGCGGGAGTCAAGAGACCCAGTACTTC,TRBJ2-5,TRBD2,many,TRBV28
CASSYPPLAGDPGQFF,TGTGCCAGCAGTTACCCTCCTCTAGCGGGGGACCCAGGGCAGTTCTTC,TRBJ2-1,TRBD2,NA,TRBV6-2/TRBV6-3
CASSGRTERGELFF,TGTGCCAGCAGCGGGCGGACAGAGCGCGGGGAGCTGTTTTTT,TRBJ2-2,NA,NA,TRBV7-9
CASRKAGGYTDTQYF,TGCGCCAGCAGAAAAGCGGGAGGGTACACAGATACGCAGTATTTT,TRBJ2-3,TRBD2,few,TRBV5-1
CASSQALSSGTEAFF,TGTGCCAGCAGCCAAGCTCTCTCGTCGGGCACTGAAGCTTTCTTT,TRBJ1-1,NA,once,TRBV3-1
CSVEVSAPNTGELFF,TGCAGCGTTGAGGTTTCAGCCCCGAACACCGGGGAGCTGTTTTTT,TRBJ2-2,NA,few,TRBV29-1
CASSLVTPYNEQFF,TGTGCCAGCAGCTTGGTGACGCCCTACAATGAGCAGTTCTTC,TRBJ2-1,NA,few,TRBV5-6
CASSQGSGYNEKLFF,TGTGCCAGCAGCCAAGGGTCGGGATATAATGAAAAACTGTTTTTT,TRBJ1-4,NA,NA,TRBV7-9
CSARRTGLVEAFF,TGCAGTGCTAGAAGGACAGGGTTGGTTGAAGCTTTCTTT,TRBJ1-1,TRBD1,few,TRBV20-1
CASSLRSGGLAQETQYF,TGTGCCAGCAGTTTAAGATCGGGGGGTTTGGCGCAAGAGACCCAGTACTTC,TRBJ2-5,TRBD2,NA,TRBV28
CASSPLDSGSWTQYF,TGTGCCAGCAGCCCCCTTGACAGTGGTTCGTGGACCCAGTACTTC,TRBJ2-5,NA,few,TRBV3-1
CASGRDRATDTQYF,TGTGCCAGCGGCCGGGACAGGGCTACAGATACGCAGTATTTT,TRBJ2-3,TRBD1,NA,TRBV7-3
CASIGTGNKAFF,TGTGCCAGCATAGGGACAGGGAATAAAGCTTTCTTT,TRBJ1-1,TRBD1,NA,TRBV6-5
CATTDSNQPQHF,TGTGCCACGACAGACAGCAATCAGCCCCAGCATTTT,TRBJ1-5,NA,few,TRBV10-3
CASSVGQEYEQYF,TGCGCCAGCAGCGTAGGACAGGAATACGAGCAGTACTTC,TRBJ2-7,TRBD1,NA,TRBV4-1
CASSHLPPGQGVYEQYF,TGTGCCAGCAGTCATCTCCCACCGGGACAGGGGGTTTACGAGCAGTACTTC,TRBJ2-7,TRBD1,NA,TRBV2
CASSYSGGGGQPQHF,TGTGCCAGCAGCTATTCCGGGGGCGGCGGTCAGCCCCAGCATTTT,TRBJ1-5,NA,few,TRBV27
CASRAGANTGELFF,TGTGCCAGCAGAGCGGGAGCGAACACCGGGGAGCTGTTTTTT,TRBJ2-2,TRBD2,many,TRBV12-3/TRBV12-4
CSGTSSSYEQYF,TGCAGCGGGACTAGCAGTTCCTACGAGCAGTACTTC,TRBJ2-7,TRBD2,few,TRBV29-1
CASRRDGASTDTQYF,TGTGCCAGCAGAAGGGACGGTGCTAGCACAGATACGCAGTATTTT,TRBJ2-3,NA,NA,TRBV6-1
CASRRNRDGVNEQFF,TGTGCCAGCAGGCGAAACCGGGACGGTGTTAATGAGCAGTTCTTC,TRBJ2-1,NA,NA,TRBV6-1
CASSLGGGTRRETQYF,TGTGCCAGCAGCTTAGGAGGTGGAACACGACGGGAGACCCAGTACTTC,TRBJ2-5,NA,NA,TRBV7-2
CASSSPGQGSFGYTF,TGTGCCAGCAGTTCCCCGGGACAGGGGTCGTTTGGCTACACCTTC,TRBJ1-2,TRBD1,once,TRBV28
CASSLAFAGGVYEQYF,TGCGCCAGCAGCTTGGCATTTGCGGGAGGGGTCTACGAGCAGTACTTC,TRBJ2-7,TRBD2,few,TRBV5-1
CASSLKTGIRPYEQYF,TGTGCCAGCAGCTTAAAGACAGGGATCAGGCCCTACGAGCAGTACTTC,TRBJ2-7,TRBD1,few,TRBV13
CSAPPNIAGALGEQFF,TGCAGTGCTCCACCTAATATAGCGGGGGCTCTCGGGGAGCAGTTCTTC,TRBJ2-1,TRBD2,NA,TRBV20-1
CSVMDWDSIQHF,TGCAGCGTCATGGACTGGGACAGCATCCAGCATTTT,TRBJ1-5,TRBD1,NA,TRBV29-1
CASSQWTTEAGELFF,TGCGCCAGCAGCCAGTGGACTACCGAGGCCGGGGAGCTGTTTTTT,TRBJ2-2,NA,few,TRBV4-3